This T cell receptor beta chain was observed in a study of regulatory T cells in long-lasting Graves disease (dated by TCRdb to about 2021). In the study overall: In the newly diagnosed Graves' disease group, patients had been taking antithyroid drugs for less than 3 months. A total of around 35 samples underwent TCR sequencing: some 13 from persistent and some 20 from newly diagnosed Graves' disease patients. Persistent Graves' disease patients were compared with newly diagnosed Graves' disease patients by peripheral blood TCR sequencing and RNA sequencing. The study was registered as a clinical trial and conducted in China. Overall study results and their limits: Compared with newly diagnosed patients, persistent Graves' disease patients had lower TCR Shannon entropy and fewer highly expanded clones, which suggests clonal expansion. Peripheral blood alone was examined, since thyroid tissue, which constituted the primary lesion, could not be accessed. Patients with persistent disease shared more public clonotypes (fewer than 3,000) than newly diagnosed patients did (966). Preferential use of TRBV28, TRBJ1-2 and TRBJ2-5 was observed in persistent disease, whereas TRBV20-1 and TRBJ2-1 were favored in newly diagnosed disease. Sequencing and analysis were limited to the TCR beta chain. The authors noted that the small sample size was a limitation that may lower accuracy.

The time point label here, explained by the study, means: newly diagnosed GD, antithyroid drugs for less than 3 months. For both TCR sequencing and RNA sequencing, RNA was extracted from PBMCs using TRIzol. Graves' disease was diagnosed according to American Thyroid Association guidelines. Recruitment of patients was carried out at an endocrinology department in Xi'an, China. From each patient, around 9 milliliters of peripheral blood was collected into an EDTA anticoagulant tube. Ficoll Paque Plus density gradient separation was used to isolate PBMCs, and no further T cell sorting was performed. An Agilent 2100 Bioanalyzer and agarose gel were used to check RNA quality, while a NanoDrop 2000 measured RNA concentration. Libraries were made using multiplex PCR. Sequencing relied on an Illumina HiSeq 4000. To build TCR beta libraries, CDR3 regions were amplified by Arm-PCR using iRepertoire HTBI primers. Before sequencing, the PCR products underwent gel purification. The authors' pipeline ran thus. Across samples, around 62 TRBV and 13 to 15 TRBJ segments were identified and used for gene usage analysis of CDR3 amino acid clonotypes. COPE and FqMerger were used to merge the filtered high-quality paired reads into contigs. BLAST was used to align contigs to IMGT TRBV, TRBD and TRBJ reference genes, and CDR3 was defined according to IMGT. Clonotypes above 0.1% frequency were classified as highly expanded clones. Shannon entropy served as the measure of repertoire diversity, while the Gini coefficient captured V-J evenness. Clonotypes shared by more than one individual were considered public. TCRdb trimmed the raw reads at Q25, called clones with MiXCR and kept productive beta chains. Entries are consolidated by CDR3 protein sequence, retaining the most common genes and DNA. TCRdb's processing, not the study's, gives the V and J calls here. The sample table contains about 460,000 distinct CDR3 sequences; only one count was recorded for around 13% of them. The ten largest clones represent approximately 17% of the sample.

Remarks on this clonotype: Its antigen specificity is not known. No much larger clone is present one base from it, and per-base qualities are unavailable.

CDR1 SGHRS and CDR2 YFSETQ are derived from the germline V gene. From cysteine to phenylalanine, the CDR3 is 15 amino acids long. Only the CDR3 part of the read is kept: 45 bases, read in frame from the first base. V trim: 3 bases; J trim: 0 bases; unmatched bases: 5. These data were also reused for a study on T cells in Graves' hyperthyroidism and ophthalmopathy. The second study's paper adds: Graves' hyperthyroidism was defined as stable when no progression to ophthalmopathy occurred over 18 months of follow-up. The hyperthyroidism patients were between 18 and 65 years old and newly diagnosed, with a disease duration of less than 2 months. Exclusion was applied to patients with uncontrolled infections, other autoimmune diseases, pregnancy or lactation. Diagnoses relied on clinical symptoms, serum thyroxine and TRAb, thyroid ultrasound and orbital computed tomography. The TCR CDR3 was subjected to a first round of RT-PCR using the HTBI primer set and the Qiagen OneStep RT-PCR kit. Most expanded thyroid clonotypes (frequency above 0.001) were also detected in blood, suggesting blood repertoires may reflect thyroid immune responses. A 13 V-J signature model separated ophthalmopathy from stable hyperthyroidism, with approximately 87% sensitivity and roughly 81% specificity in cross-validation and 80%/75% in testing. In validation, the model predicted progression to ophthalmopathy with roughly 70% sensitivity and 72% to 85% specificity, a median of 6.5 months before onset. To identify distinguishing TCR V-J signatures, a discovery cohort of 90 to 100 patients was used, comprising roughly 45 with Graves' ophthalmopathy and approximately 57 with stable Graves' hyperthyroidism. An independent validation cohort of some 18 hyperthyroidism patients and 17 patients who later progressed to ophthalmopathy tested prospective prediction of ophthalmopathy. The 80 to 100 discovery patients were randomly divided into training and test sets at a 7:3 ratio. In several Graves' hyperthyroidism patients, the study also compared T-cell repertoires from thyroid tissue with T-cell repertoires from blood. Following sampling, methimazole starting at 30 mg daily was given to hyperthyroidism patients, and high-dose intravenous methylprednisolone was given to ophthalmopathy patients. A second multiplex PCR round built the libraries, followed by size selection and purification. Paired-end sequencing of the libraries was performed with 100 bp reads on an Illumina HiSeq2000. SOAPnuke was used to process the raw data, removing reads that contained adapters or uncalled bases, had a mean Phred below 15, or lacked an exact match to the constant primer or identifier. High-quality paired reads were merged with COPE v1.2.5, and unique nucleotide sequences were defined as clonotypes. MiTCR v1.1 was used to align the clonotypes against IMGT TRBV, TRBD and TRBJ reference segments. Analysis was restricted to V-J combinations with a frequency above 0.0001, which covered roughly 99% of repertoires. A TCS score was defined as the ratio between F50 (clonal expansion) and ExV (chaos), using BLOSUM62-based TCRdist between CDR3 peptides within each V-J. Welch's t-statistics and random forest reduced fewer than 600 V-J features to roughly 13, which were used in a naive Bayes classifier (R e1071). No statistical method was used to set the sample size in advance, and investigators knew the group allocation. TCR Vbeta CDR3 sequencing of approximately 140 peripheral blood samples (43 ophthalmopathy, 70 to 85 hyperthyroidism and roughly 17 progressor patients) is reported in the paper.

The source material was peripheral blood mononuclear cells (PBMCs), sampled at new diagnosis, from a patient treated with antithyroid drugs. The V gene is TRBV5-1 and the J gene is TRBJ1-1; 7 central bases correspond to TRBD1. This TCR came from a woman aged 45 to 65 with Graves disease. Donor details come from another sample of the same person, matched by shared clones. The nucleotide sequence is given as TGCGCCAGCAGCTCGGGGGACAGCCTGAACACTGAAGCTTTCTTT. Translated, it gives CASSSGDSLNTEAFF.